The sequence of this T cell receptor beta chain was determined in a study of blood T cell repertoires in COVID-19. Repertoires were generated with immunoSEQ multiplex PCR, while TCRdb's copy carries only in-frame clones and drops some. The sample carries roughly 170,000 clones, roughly nine tenths recorded once. In germline, CDR1 is DFQATT, CDR2 SNEGSKA (reference sequence). V was cut by 3 bases and J by 3 bases, with 15 bases left in between. The CDR3 length is 15 residues. The sequencing input was peripheral blood. The genes are TRBV20-1 and TRBJ1-5; possible D gene TRBD1, 6 bases. This sequence originates from a man aged 70 or older with active or convalescent COVID-19. This CDR3 reads CSASPGGRNNQPQHF. The DNA of the CDR3 is TGCAGTGCTAGTCCTGGGGGCAGAAACAATCAGCCCCAGCATTTT.